This is a list of T cell receptor beta chains from one sample in a study of CD8+ T cells in alopecia areata. TCRdb's table, derived via immunoSEQ multiplex PCR, lists solely in-frame clones and lacks some. The table has 90,000 or so clones, around 44% seen once. The material sequenced was CD8+ T cells sorted from blood, taken at week 24, from a patient treated with tofacitinib. These receptors all come from a human donor with alopecia areata. CDR3s include the opening cysteine and the closing phenylalanine or tryptophan. The D gene is left open where the match is weak. Where a row states a size, it is once, few, many or the class of an expanded clone; other rows omit it.

TRBJ2-3 - - TRBV12-1 CASSPAGTSRPDTQYF TGTGCCAGCAGCCCCGCCGGGACCAGCAGACCAGATACGCAGTATTTT
TRBJ2-1 - TRBD2 TRBV19 CASSISLAGGSANEQFF TGTGCCAGTAGTATATCACTAGCGGGAGGTAGTGCCAATGAGCAGTTCTTC
TRBJ2-4 - - TRBV27 CASSLLPLDKNIQYF TGTGCCAGCAGTTTGTTACCCCTCGACAAAAACATTCAGTACTTC
TRBJ1-1 - - TRBV5-1 CASSRGGTEAFF TGCGCCAGCAGCAGGGGCGGCACTGAAGCTTTCTTT
TRBJ2-7 - TRBD2 TRBV2 CASSDRGGSYEQYF TGTGCCAGCAGTGATCGGGGGGGAAGCTACGAGCAGTACTTC
TRBJ2-1 few - TRBV6-5 CATLADEQFF TGTGCCACCTTAGCCGATGAGCAGTTCTTC
TRBJ1-2 - - TRBV4-1 CATSQGTYGYTF TGCGCCACCTCGCAGGGTACCTATGGCTACACCTTC
TRBJ2-7 - TRBD1 TRBV5-6 CASSLDRDSRYEQYF TGTGCCAGCAGCTTGGATCGGGACAGCCGTTACGAGCAGTACTTC
TRBJ2-7 few - TRBV7-2 CASSPASSTGEQYF TGTGCCAGCTCGCCGGCGTCAAGTACTGGCGAGCAGTACTTC
TRBJ2-7 - - TRBV11-2 CASSLYRGNLYEQYF TGTGCCAGCAGCTTATACAGAGGAAATCTCTACGAGCAGTACTTC
TRBJ2-1 once TRBD1 TRBV29-1 CSGTGQNEQFF TGCAGCGGGACAGGTCAAAATGAGCAGTTCTTC
TRBJ2-5 large - TRBV6-6 CASSPQVTQETQYF TGTGCCAGCAGTCCACAGGTCACCCAAGAGACCCAGTACTTC
TRBJ2-5 - - TRBV27 CASSLTGRGETQYF TGTGCCAGCAGTTTGACTGGTAGAGGGGAGACCCAGTACTTC
TRBJ1-3 - - TRBV29-1 CSVVGGFGNTIYF TGCAGCGTTGTCGGAGGGTTCGGAAACACCATATATTTT
TRBJ2-1 few - TRBV19 CASSPPGLTGNEQFF TGTGCCAGTAGTCCCCCCGGACTTACCGGCAATGAGCAGTTCTTC
TRBJ2-7 - TRBD1 TRBV10-3 CAISERSGGSEQYF TGTGCCATCAGTGAAAGATCAGGGGGCAGCGAGCAGTACTTC
TRBJ2-4 - - TRBV27 CASSLNFRNIQYF TGTGCCAGCAGTTTGAACTTCCGAAACATTCAGTACTTC
TRBJ2-3 - TRBD2 TRBV9 CASSSRLAAASTDTQYF TGTGCCAGCAGCAGCCGACTAGCGGCAGCTAGCACAGATACGCAGTATTTT
TRBJ2-1 - TRBD2 TRBV4-1 CASSQPSGMGYNEQFF TGCGCCAGCAGCCAACCTAGCGGGATGGGGTACAATGAGCAGTTCTTC
TRBJ2-5 few - TRBV15 CATRIDSPQETQYF TGTGCCACCAGAATCGACAGCCCTCAAGAGACCCAGTACTTC
TRBJ2-7 few TRBD2 TRBV29-1 CSILAGGGEQYF TGCAGCATATTAGCGGGAGGAGGCGAGCAGTACTTC
TRBJ2-7 - TRBD2 TRBV6-6 CASSYSGGGYEQYF TGTGCCAGCAGTTACTCGGGGGGAGGGTACGAGCAGTACTTC
TRBJ2-5 few TRBD2 TRBV4-1 CASSQVGGEETQYF TGCGCCAGCAGCCAAGTCGGGGGGGAAGAGACCCAGTACTTC
TRBJ2-5 - - TRBV14 CASSQWSTPRVEGQYF TGTGCCAGCAGCCAATGGTCGACACCGCGGGTAGAGGGACAGTACTTC
TRBJ2-7 - - TRBV25-1 CASSPTAYGLYEQYF TGTGCCAGCAGCCCAACCGCCTACGGGCTCTACGAGCAGTACTTC
TRBJ2-2 - - TRBV29-1 CSAWPGETGELFF TGCAGCGCCTGGCCTGGAGAAACCGGGGAGCTGTTTTTT
TRBJ2-7 few - TRBV4-2 CASSQTRSYEQYF TGTGCCAGCAGCCAAACAAGGAGTTACGAGCAGTACTTC
TRBJ2-2 - TRBD2 TRBV19 CASRDIAGGVTGELFF TGTGCCAGTAGAGATATAGCGGGAGGGGTCACCGGGGAGCTGTTTTTT
TRBJ2-5 - TRBD2 TRBV29-1 CSVERREVSQYF TGCAGCGTTGAGAGGCGGGAGGTTTCCCAGTACTTC
TRBJ1-3 many - TRBV4-1 CASSQEGGGGNTIYF TGCGCCAGCAGCCAAGAAGGAGGAGGTGGAAACACCATATATTTT
TRBJ2-5 few - TRBV7-2 CASSLVEGVGETQYF TGTGCCAGCAGCTTAGTGGAGGGAGTGGGAGAGACCCAGTACTTC
TRBJ2-7 few TRBD1 TRBV9 CASSVGGTGPYEQYF TGTGCCAGCAGCGTAGGGGGGACAGGGCCCTACGAGCAGTACTTC
TRBJ1-3 - - TRBV6-1 CASSEDGGPYSGNTIYF TGTGCCAGCAGTGAAGACGGCGGTCCTTACTCTGGAAACACCATATATTTT
TRBJ2-7 - - TRBV5-1 CASSLVPSYEQYF TGCGCCAGCAGCTTGGTCCCGTCCTACGAGCAGTACTTC
TRBJ2-7 many - TRBV6-1 CASSDYYEQYF TGTGCCAGCAGTGATTACTACGAGCAGTACTTC
TRBJ2-1 few TRBD2 TRBV14 CASSQEGTTIYNEQFF TGTGCCAGCAGCCAAGAGGGGACTACCATCTACAATGAGCAGTTCTTC
TRBJ2-1 many - TRBV5-4 CASSFSRVPGDEQFF TGTGCCAGCAGCTTCTCTCGGGTGCCGGGGGATGAGCAGTTCTTC
TRBJ2-3 few - TRBV4-1 CASSHRPDFLDTQYF TGCGCCAGCAGCCATCGACCCGACTTCCTAGATACGCAGTATTTT
TRBJ2-1 - - TRBV27 CASSLSPASSYNEQFF TGTGCCAGCAGTTTATCACCGGCGAGCTCCTACAATGAGCAGTTCTTC
TRBJ2-1 few - TRBV7-9 CASSLGGYEQFF TGTGCCAGCAGCTTAGGGGGGTATGAGCAGTTCTTC
TRBJ1-4 - TRBD1 TRBV29-1 CSVAGTGSNEKLFF TGCAGCGTGGCCGGGACAGGGAGTAATGAAAAACTGTTTTTT
TRBJ2-1 - - TRBV27 CASSFRDPYNEQFF TGTGCCAGCAGTTTCCGGGACCCCTACAATGAGCAGTTCTTC
TRBJ2-7 - TRBD1 TRBV30 CALKRGQDQYF TGTGCCCTCAAGAGGGGACAGGATCAGTACTTC
TRBJ2-1 - - TRBV27 CASSLAAFGEQFF TGTGCCAGCAGTTTAGCCGCGTTTGGTGAGCAGTTCTTC
TRBJ2-2 few - TRBV29-1 CSVAGDGELFF TGCAGCGTAGCAGGGGACGGGGAGCTGTTTTTT
TRBJ2-5 few TRBD2 TRBV29-1 CSVAASGRFQETQYF TGCAGCGTTGCCGCTAGCGGGAGGTTCCAAGAGACCCAGTACTTC
TRBJ2-2 - - TRBV29-1 CSVFGGGETGELFF TGCAGCGTTTTCGGAGGGGGTGAGACCGGGGAGCTGTTTTTT
TRBJ2-7 - - TRBV15 CATSTSLAVRTGTPTSEQYF TGTGCCACCAGCACCTCCCTGGCAGTCCGCACTGGAACTCCCACCTCCGAGCAGTACTTC
TRBJ2-7 once - TRBV27 CASSLSTRGYEQYF TGTGCCAGCAGTTTGTCGACTAGGGGTTACGAGCAGTACTTC
TRBJ2-7 few - TRBV6-1 CASRRDNTYEQYF TGTGCCAGCCGACGGGACAACACCTACGAGCAGTACTTC
TRBJ2-7 - TRBD1 TRBV30 CAWSIYRDRDYEQYF TGTGCCTGGAGTATCTACCGGGACAGGGACTACGAGCAGTACTTC
TRBJ2-2 once TRBD1 TRBV5-1 CASSLFDRATGELFF TGCGCCAGCAGCTTGTTCGACAGGGCCACCGGGGAGCTGTTTTTT
TRBJ2-3 - - TRBV6-1 CASSAYGRISTDTQYF TGTGCCAGCAGTGCCTACGGACGGATTAGCACAGATACGCAGTATTTT
TRBJ2-5 few TRBD2 TRBV29-1 CSVGPMTSGAQETQYF TGCAGCGTTGGACCGATGACTAGCGGGGCCCAAGAGACCCAGTACTTC
TRBJ2-6 few - TRBV7-8 CASSLVAILVPLSSGANVLTF TGTGCCAGCAGCTTAGTTGCTATTTTAGTGCCCCTATCCTCTGGGGCCAACGTCCTGACTTTC